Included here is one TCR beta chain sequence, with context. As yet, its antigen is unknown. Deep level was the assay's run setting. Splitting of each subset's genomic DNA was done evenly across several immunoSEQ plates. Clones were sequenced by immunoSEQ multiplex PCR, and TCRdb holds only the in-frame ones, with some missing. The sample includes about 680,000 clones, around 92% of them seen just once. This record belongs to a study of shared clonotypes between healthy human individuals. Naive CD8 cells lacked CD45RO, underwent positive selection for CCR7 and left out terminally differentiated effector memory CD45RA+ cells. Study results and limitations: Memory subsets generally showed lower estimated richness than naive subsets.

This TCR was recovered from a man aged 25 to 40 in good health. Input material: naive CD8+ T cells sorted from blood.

The CDR3 protein is CASSDLDRGNQPQHF. The CDR3 DNA reads as TGTGCCAGCAGCGACCTGGACAGGGGAAATCAGCCCCAGCATTTT. The chain recombines TRBV5-8 with TRBJ1-5; 9 bases are shared with TRBD1. Germline V lookup: CDR1 SGHTS, CDR2 YDEGEE. The CDR3 covers 15 residues. V trimming: 4 bases; J trimming: 4 bases; junction bases outside the gene matches: 6.